The 4 T cell receptor beta chains below were found in one sample sequenced in a study of control samples from healthy donors and cancer patients. TCRdb keeps only in-frame clones here, not all; method: immunoSEQ multiplex PCR. The table records about 30,000 clones, roughly 91% of them present only once. The material sequenced was PBMCs. These receptors all stem from a man between 45 and 60 years old with lung cancer.

J is TRBJ2-5 and V is TRBV6-1; tentative D call: TRBD1 (5 bases). V gave up 3 bases and J gave up 5 bases, with 22 bases separating them. This CDR3 spans 17 amino acids. Germline lookup yields CDR1 MNHNS and CDR2 SASEGT. The DNA for the CDR3 is TGTGCCAGCAGTGACAGCAGGGATTCTGTCGTCAAGGAGACCCAGTACTTC. This codes for CASSDSRDSVVKETQYF.

This chain links TRBV28 with TRBJ2-3; D may match TRBD1 or TRBD2 (6 bases each). The V gene's germline CDR1 is MDHEN and CDR2 SYDVKM. The CDR3 contains 13 residues. V was cut by 6 bases and J by 8 bases, with 15 bases left in between. The CDR3 DNA reads TGTGCCAGCAGAAGGGGGGCGCCCGGTACGCAGTATTTT. Encoded protein: CASRRGAPGTQYF.

The chain joins TRBV28 to TRBJ1-2, with D possibly matching TRBD1 (6 bases). V shed 5 bases and J shed 4 bases, with 14 bases lying between them. The CDR3 totals 14 residues. Germline loops: CDR1 MDHEN, CDR2 SYDVKM. The CDR3 sequence: CASSPTGIGYGYTF. The CDR3 nucleotides are TGTGCCAGCAGTCCTACAGGGATCGGCTATGGCTACACCTTC.

This clone has just one count. The CDR3 sequence: CASGPGTSDIQYF. The CDR3 DNA follows: TGCGCCAGCGGCCCAGGGACGTCTGACATTCAGTACTTC. The chain couples TRBV10-1 to TRBJ2-4; D possibly uses TRBD1 or TRBD2 (5 bases each). The CDR3 extends over 13 amino acids. CDR1 and CDR2 (germline): WNHNN, SYGVQD (reference sequence). Deletions cut 8 bases from V and 8 bases from J, with 16 bases between.